Below are 28 T cell receptor beta chains sequenced from a single sample in a study of shared clonotypes between healthy human individuals. The protocol was immunoSEQ multiplex PCR, while the TCRdb copy is restricted to in-frame clones and leaves out a portion. The data show 1,400,000 or so clones, 98% to 99% seen once. The specimen sequenced was naive CD4+ T cells sorted from blood. Subset meaning: CD45RA+ positively selected. The receptors stem from a man under 40 in good health.

This clone was counted once. A read error may produce the germline difference seen at one junction end. The V call is TRBV20-1, the J call TRBJ2-1; D is perhaps TRBD2 (6 bases). The germline V gene encodes CDR1 DFQATT and CDR2 SNEGSKA (reference sequence). CDR3 size: 10 residues. The CDR3 coding sequence is TGCAGTGCTAGTGAGGCTAGCGAGCTCTTC. This sequence encodes CSASEASELF.

This clone was detected once. V gene TRBV6-5 combines with J gene TRBJ1-3; no reliable D call. Germline values: CDR1 MNHEY, CDR2 SVGAGI. V lost 7 bases to trimming and J lost 4 bases, with 14 bases between them. The CDR3 consists of 14 residues. CDR3 loop: CASTRTQSGNTIYF. The CDR3, as DNA: TGTGCCAGCACTAGGACTCAAAGCGGAAACACCATATATTTT.

The chain employs TRBV28 and TRBJ1-2; TRBD1 matches 8 bases. Trimming removed 4 bases from V and 9 bases from J; junction bases left unmatched: 7. Germline CDR1 is MDHEN and CDR2 is SYDVKM. The CDR3 runs 13 residues. CDR3 protein: CASSSTDRASYTF. The DNA of the CDR3 is TGTGCCAGCAGTTCCACGGACAGGGCGAGCTACACCTTC.

V is TRBV18 and J is TRBJ2-3; 12 bases agree with TRBD2. Per germline, CDR1 KGHSH and CDR2 LQKENI. This CDR3 contains 16 residues. The V segment lost 2 bases and the J segment 2 bases; nucleotides outside the gene matches: 2. The CDR3 protein is CASSPGLAGYTDTQYF. In nucleotides, the CDR3 is TGTGCCAGCTCACCAGGACTAGCGGGATACACAGATACGCAGTATTTT.

The chain employs TRBV6-5 and TRBJ2-7; a possible D gene is TRBD1 (7 bases). V dropped 5 bases and J dropped 3 bases, with 11 bases sitting between them. CDR1 and CDR2 (germline): MNHEY, SVGAGI. The CDR3 contains 13 residues. DNA for the CDR3: TGTGCCAGCAGTGCGGGACAGTACTACGAGCAGTACTTC. Translation gives CASSAGQYYEQYF.

J is TRBJ2-2 and V is TRBV5-5, with D hard to call. The CDR3 is made up of 14 amino acids. Germline V gene sequence: CDR1 SGHKS, CDR2 YYEKEE (reference sequence). V was shortened by 2 bases and J by 2 bases, with 7 bases between the two germline ends. The CDR3 region is CASSFYVNTGELFF. The CDR3 nucleotides are TGTGCCAGCAGCTTTTATGTTAACACCGGGGAGCTGTTTTTT.

This chain joins TRBV6-6 and TRBJ1-2, with 9 bases lining up with TRBD1. The CDR3 has 12 amino acids. Germline loops: CDR1 MNHNY, CDR2 SVGAGI (reference sequence). V was clipped by 4 bases and J by 8 bases; unmatched bases: 2. CDR3 nucleotides: TGTGCCAGCAGTTTTGGGACAGGGGGCTACACCTTC. It encodes CASSFGTGGYTF.

As for this clone: Within the sample, other DNA sequences also encode this same CDR3. The chain uses TRBV6-5 and TRBJ1-3; maybe TRBD1 (6 bases). CDR3 length equals 14 residues. Germline CDR1 and CDR2: MNHEY and SVGAGI. The ends were cut back, 6 bases at V and 2 bases at J, with 11 bases in the middle. CDR3 in DNA: TGTGCCAGCAGCCGGACAGCTACTGGAAACACCATATATTTT. Translated: CASSRTATGNTIYF.

In its sample, this clone was seen once. The J gene is TRBJ1-2, the V gene TRBV7-8; unclear D gene. The germline V and J ends were trimmed by 1 base and 6 bases, with 15 bases remaining between them. This CDR3 region has 15 residues. The germline V gene encodes CDR1 SGHVS and CDR2 FQNEAQ. CDR3 in amino acids: CASSLGGRALDGYTF. The DNA of the CDR3 is TGTGCCAGCAGCTTAGGCGGCAGAGCCTTAGATGGCTACACCTTC.

Here the CDR3 reads CASSLTSANEQFF. The CDR3 nucleotides read TGTGCCAGCAGCCTTACTAGTGCCAATGAGCAGTTCTTC. The rearrangement uses TRBV5-4 and TRBJ2-1; D is perhaps TRBD2 (5 bases). Trimming shortened V by 4 bases and J by 6 bases, and 11 bases separated the two germline ends. CDR3 length: 13 amino acids. Germline CDR1 and CDR2: SGHNT and YYREEE (reference sequence).

The chain combines TRBV6-6 with TRBJ2-7; tentatively, D is TRBD1 (6 bases). The V end lost 6 bases, the J end lost 5 bases, and 11 bases lay between the germline ends. The CDR3 runs to 12 residues. The V gene's germline CDR1 is MNHNY and CDR2 SVGAGI (reference sequence). DNA for the CDR3: TGTGCCAGCAGGACCTACAGGGACGAGCAGTACTTC. This encodes CASRTYRDEQYF.

CDR3 in DNA: TGTGCCAGCAGCCTACGGACAGGGACGCAGTATTTT. Amino acids: CASSLRTGTQYF. The J gene is TRBJ2-3, the V gene TRBV14; 8 nucleotides match TRBD1. CDR1 is SGHDN, CDR2 FVKESK, per germline. Germline trimming cut 4 bases from V and 9 bases from J; bases unmatched to any gene: 3. The CDR3 runs to 12 residues.

V usage is TRBV6-5 and J usage is TRBJ2-2; 7 positions match TRBD2. The CDR3 is 15 residues long. Losses at the gene ends were 5 bases for V and 1 base for J; bases not matched to a gene: 4. The germline V gene encodes CDR1 MNHEY and CDR2 SVGAGI. CDR3 nucleotide sequence: TGTGCCAGCAGTCTAGGGACTATGAACACCGGGGAGCTGTTTTTT. It specifies CASSLGTMNTGELFF.

This chain uses TRBV14 with TRBJ2-7; D remains ambiguous. Germline CDR1 is SGHDN and CDR2 is FVKESK. V lost 4 bases, J lost 1 base, and 11 bases lay in between. This CDR3 region has 14 residues. CDR3 loop: CASSPRRLSYEQYF. CDR3 in DNA: TGTGCCAGCAGCCCTCGACGGCTATCCTACGAGCAGTACTTC.

This chain links TRBV9 with TRBJ2-3; 9 nucleotides match TRBD1. This CDR3 spans 15 amino acids. Germline V lookup: CDR1 SGDLS, CDR2 YYNGEE. Trimming took 3 bases from V and 3 from J; bases not matched to a gene: 5. The CDR3: CASSARQGVTDTQYF. The CDR3 coding sequence is TGTGCCAGCAGCGCAAGACAGGGGGTAACAGATACGCAGTATTTT. The whole variable domain, filled in from reference TRBV9 and TRBJ2-3, reads DSGVTQTPKHLITATGQRVTLRCSPRSGDLSVYWYQQSLDQGLQFLIQYYNGEERAKGNILERFSAQQFPDLHSELNLSSLELGDSALYFCASSARQGVTDTQYFGPGTRLTVL.

The chain uses TRBV4-3 and TRBJ2-7; TRBD2 matches at 14 bases. The CDR3 loop spans 16 amino acids. Germline CDR1 LGHNA, CDR2 YSLEER. Trimming at V came to 5 bases and at J to 6 bases, leaving 9 bases not matched to a gene. CDR3 sequence (DNA): TGCGCCAGCAGCTTGGGGAGGGGACTAGCGGGAGCCGAGCAGTACTTC. Translating gives CASSLGRGLAGAEQYF.

The chain is built from TRBV7-9 and TRBJ2-5; 7 bases align to TRBD2. The CDR3 is 17 amino acids. V lost 1 base, J lost 1 base, and 9 bases stayed unmatched. Germline CDR1 reads SEHNR; CDR2 reads FQNEAQ (reference sequence). CDR3 sequence: CASSLDEFSGVQETQYF. CDR3 DNA sequence: TGTGCCAGCAGCTTAGATGAGTTCAGCGGGGTCCAAGAGACCCAGTACTTC.

CDR3 bases: TGCAGTGGGACCCAGTCGGGCGAGCAGTACTTC. Protein product: CSGTQSGEQYF. The chain joins TRBV20-1 to TRBJ2-7; no clear D gene. V lost 7 bases to trimming and J lost 6 bases, with 13 bases between them. The CDR3 loop spans 11 amino acids. Germline assignment: CDR1 DFQATT and CDR2 SNEGSKA (reference sequence).

V and J are TRBV12-5 and TRBJ1-2; D perhaps matches TRBD1 (6 bases). The CDR3 contains 13 residues. Germline V gene data show CDR1 as LGHNT and CDR2 as FRNRAP. The ends were cut back, 1 base at V and 7 bases at J, with 10 bases in the middle. The CDR3 region is CASGLAGGGGYTF. For the CDR3, the DNA is TGTGCTAGTGGTTTGGCGGGGGGCGGTGGCTACACCTTC. The entire variable domain, with the rest obtained from reference TRBV12-5 and TRBJ1-2, is as follows: DARVTQTPRHKVTEMGQEVTMRCQPILGHNTVFWYRQTMMQGLELLAYFRNRAPLDDSGMPKDRFSAEMPDATLATLKIQPSEPRDSAVYFCASGLAGGGGYTFGSGTRLTVV.

The V gene is TRBV19, the J gene TRBJ1-2, with a possible D match to TRBD1 (6 bases). Looked up from germline, CDR1 is LNHDA and CDR2 is SQIVND (reference sequence). Trimming stripped 6 bases from V and 4 bases from J, with 21 bases between. CDR3 length equals 16 residues. The CDR3 here is CASSLGRDIVPYGYTF. CDR3 coding DNA: TGTGCCAGTAGCCTCGGCCGGGACATAGTCCCCTATGGCTACACCTTC.

The rearrangement joins TRBV5-5 to TRBJ2-2; 7 bases line up with TRBD1. In germline, CDR1 is SGHKS, CDR2 YYEKEE (reference sequence). Losses at the gene ends were 5 bases for V and 4 bases for J; bases not matched to a gene: 8. CDR3 size: 15 residues. The CDR3 spells CASRLPGQITGELFF. Written as DNA, the CDR3 is TGTGCCAGCAGGCTGCCGGGACAGATCACCGGGGAGCTGTTTTTT.

The V and J genes are TRBV4-1 and TRBJ1-1, with D possibly being TRBD1 (5 bases). CDR3 size: 14 residues. CDR1 is MGHRA and CDR2 is YSYEKL in the germline V gene. V lost 0 bases, J lost 10 bases, and 15 bases lay in between. CDR3 in DNA: TGCGCCAGCAGCCAAGATCGGAGAGGGACGGTAGCTTTCTTT. Translating gives CASSQDRRGTVAFF.

V and J are TRBV10-1 and TRBJ2-3; D call uncertain. The CDR3 length is 12 residues. V gave up 3 bases and J gave up 7 bases, with 8 bases separating them. Looked up from germline, CDR1 is WNHNN and CDR2 is SYGVQD (reference sequence). The DNA of the CDR3 is TGCGCCAGCAGTGAATCCTCCAATACGCAGTATTTT. Its protein product is CASSESSNTQYF.

The chain is built from TRBV7-2 and TRBJ2-1, with D tentatively TRBD2 (5 bases). The CDR3 is 15 amino acids. The V end lost 5 bases, the J end lost 3 bases, and 14 bases lay between the germline ends. Germline V gives CDR1 SGHTA, CDR2 FQGNSA. The CDR3 coding sequence is TGTGCCAGCAGCGCAGGCCCCGGGAACTACAATGAGCAGTTCTTC. This encodes CASSAGPGNYNEQFF.

V gene TRBV6-6 combines with J gene TRBJ2-7; D is tentatively TRBD1 or TRBD2 (6 bases each). This CDR3 has 14 amino acids. In germline, CDR1 is MNHNY, CDR2 SVGAGI (reference sequence). The germline V and J ends were trimmed by 6 bases and 2 bases, with 14 bases remaining between them. CDR3 in amino acids: CASRGGQGPYEQYF. CDR3 DNA sequence: TGTGCCAGCAGAGGGGGGCAGGGGCCCTACGAGCAGTACTTC.

The count of this clone is one. J is TRBJ2-7 and V is TRBV5-1; no firm D call. This CDR3 contains 12 residues. The ends were cut back, 1 base at V and 3 bases at J, with 5 bases in the middle. Germline V gives CDR1 SGHRS, CDR2 YFSETQ. CDR3 sequence reads: CASSLNGYEQYF. CDR3 bases: TGCGCCAGCAGCTTGAACGGCTACGAGCAGTACTTC.

Worth noting for this clone: Other DNA sequences in the same sample also yield this CDR3. The chain carries TRBV11-2 and TRBJ2-7; TRBD1 might be the D (5 bases). V was clipped by 1 base and J by 3 bases, with 7 bases between them. Germline CDR1 reads SGHAT; CDR2 reads FQNNGV. The CDR3 length is 13 residues. CDR3 in amino acids: CASSLVQGYEQYF. The CDR3 nucleotides read TGTGCCAGCAGCTTAGTCCAGGGCTACGAGCAGTACTTC.

The chain recombines TRBV7-9 with TRBJ2-1; 11 bases agree with TRBD2. V was pared by 1 base and J by 4 bases, with 6 bases of the junction left unmatched. Germline CDR1 SEHNR, CDR2 FQNEAQ (reference sequence). There are 17 residues in the CDR3. The CDR3 DNA follows: TGTGCCAGCAGCTTAGAACGACTAGCGGGACCTTACAATGAGCAGTTCTTC. Amino acids: CASSLERLAGPYNEQFF.